A single sample gave rise to the 22 T cell receptor beta chains below, sequenced in a study of spatial heterogeneity in lung cancer. The time point was: blood at routine non-recurrence follow-up after resection. Without sorting, whole RNA was sequenced from tumor, nontumor lung or frozen PBMC. TCRdb reanalysed the 5' RACE reads using MiXCR and keeps one entry per CDR3 protein. Of about 120,000 distinct CDR3 sequences listed, less than 15% are singletons. The sequencing used PBMCs, collected at follow-up. Receptors were obtained from a male donor with early-stage non-small cell lung cancer.

V usage is TRBV29-1 and J usage is TRBJ2-7; D is possibly TRBD1 (6 bases). V lost 7 bases and J lost 0, with 13 bases in between. The CDR3 covers 13 residues. Germline V gene data show CDR1 as SQVTM and CDR2 as ANQGSEA. CDR3 sequence (DNA): TGCAGCGCCAGAACGGACAGCTCCTACGAGCAGTACTTC. It yields the protein CSARTDSSYEQYF.

This chain uses TRBV19 with TRBJ2-1; D ambiguous. CDR1 and CDR2 from the germline V gene are LNHDA and SQIVND (reference sequence). The ends were cut back, 4 bases at V and 0 bases at J, with 13 bases in the middle. The CDR3 totals 16 residues. The CDR3 loop is CASSNPFKSSYNEQFF. In DNA, the CDR3 is TGTGCCAGTAGTAATCCCTTCAAGAGCTCCTACAATGAGCAGTTCTTC.

There are a few counts of this clonotype. The CDR3, as DNA: TGTGCCACCAGTGACCCCCAGGGACAGGGGACAGATACGCAGTATTTT. Its translation is CATSDPQGQGTDTQYF. The chain combines TRBV24-1 with TRBJ2-3, with TRBD1 identical over 10 bases. The CDR3 extends over 16 amino acids. The V segment lost 4 bases and the J segment 3 bases; nucleotides outside the gene matches: 6. The germline gives CDR1 KGHDR, CDR2 SFDVKD.

This clonotype came up many times. This chain connects TRBV20-1 to TRBJ2-1; the D gene is possibly TRBD2 (7 bases). The V gene lost 3 bases and the J gene lost 4 bases, with 10 bases spanning the gap. Per germline, CDR1 DFQATT and CDR2 SNEGSKA (reference sequence). CDR3 length: 13 residues. CDR3 sequence (DNA): TGCAGTGCTAGCGGGGGGCAATACAATGAGCAGTTCTTC. This translates into CSASGGQYNEQFF.

J is TRBJ2-5 and V is TRBV24-1; 9 bases map to TRBD1. Germline CDR1 reads KGHDR; CDR2 reads SFDVKD. The CDR3 sequence is 16 residues long. With V trimmed by 2 bases and J by 2 bases, 5 bases remained unmatched. The CDR3: CATSDWGQGGQETQYF. In DNA, the CDR3 is TGTGCCACCAGTGATTGGGGACAGGGAGGACAAGAGACCCAGTACTTC.

This clonotype was seen more than once but under ten times. V and J are TRBV11-2 and TRBJ1-1; D not resolved. Deletions cut 1 base from V and 7 bases from J, with 13 bases between. In germline, CDR1 is SGHAT, CDR2 FQNNGV. The length of the CDR3 is 14 residues. For the CDR3, the DNA is TGTGCCAGCAGCTTAGTCCTGAGGAGGTATGAAGCTTTCTTT. It is translated as CASSLVLRRYEAFF.

This clonotype was seen at least ten times. DNA of the CDR3: TGTGCCAGCAGGACCCCGGGACAGGGTTCCTACGAGCAGTACTTC. Translated: CASRTPGQGSYEQYF. The chain has TRBV12-3 or TRBV12-4 and TRBJ2-7; TRBD1 matches 9 bases. With V trimmed by 6 bases and J by 1 base, 7 bases remained unmatched. This CDR3 comprises 15 residues.

This chain connects TRBV19 to TRBJ1-5; D unclear. The CDR3 consists of 13 residues. From germline, CDR1 is LNHDA and CDR2 SQIVND (reference sequence). V was trimmed by 3 bases and J by 4 bases, leaving 7 bases between them. The CDR3 here is CASSIPGNQPQHF. The CDR3, as DNA: TGTGCCAGTAGTATCCCTGGAAATCAGCCCCAGCATTTT.

This clonotype was found many times. The chain recombines TRBV20-1 with TRBJ1-1, with 8 bases lining up with TRBD1. The V and J ends lost 3 bases and 7 bases, in that order; junction bases with no gene match: 4. CDR3 length: 12 residues. Germline values: CDR1 DFQATT, CDR2 SNEGSKA (reference sequence). The CDR3 sequence: CSASDRGDEAFF. The CDR3 DNA reads TGCAGTGCTAGTGACAGGGGCGATGAAGCTTTCTTT.

Only a few counts were recorded for this clonotype. J is TRBJ2-3 and V is TRBV7-2; D gene ambiguous. CDR3 length: 13 amino acids. CDR1 SGHTA and CDR2 FQGNSA come from the germline V gene. Trimming stripped 3 bases from V and 1 base from J, with 5 bases between. In nucleotides, the CDR3 is TGTGCCAGCAGCTTGCATCGCACAGATACGCAGTATTTT. Translated: CASSLHRTDTQYF. Filled out from reference TRBV7-2 and TRBJ2-3, the complete variable domain reads GAGVSQSPSNKVTEKGKDVELRCDPISGHTALYWYRQSLGQGLEFLIYFQGNSAPDKSGLPSDRFSAERTGGSVSTLTIQRTQQEDSAVYLCASSLHRTDTQYFGPGTRLTVL.

In this sample, this clonotype turned up many times. The gene calls are TRBV7-2 and TRBJ2-1, with 11 bases fitting TRBD2. This CDR3 has 16 residues. V lost 7 bases, J lost 4 bases, and 9 bases stayed unmatched. The germline gives CDR1 SGHTA, CDR2 FQGNSA. The DNA of the CDR3 is TGTGCCAGCAATCCTAGCGGGGGGATCAATTACAATGAGCAGTTCTTC. Its translation is CASNPSGGINYNEQFF.

The chain carries TRBV7-2 and TRBJ1-3, with a weak D call TRBD1 (5 bases). Germline lookup yields CDR1 SGHTA and CDR2 FQGNSA. This CDR3 has 17 residues. The germline V and J ends were trimmed by 3 bases and 0 bases, with 15 bases remaining between them. CDR3 in amino acids: CASSFSRGARSGNTIYF. The CDR3 DNA follows: TGTGCCAGCAGCTTCTCGCGGGGCGCCCGCTCTGGAAACACCATATATTTT.

This clonotype was observed many times. The chain combines TRBV2 with TRBJ1-2; the match to TRBD1 covers 7 bases. V gave up 7 bases and J gave up 7 bases; unmatched junction bases: 9. The CDR3 has 13 amino acids. Germline V gene sequence: CDR1 SNHLY, CDR2 FYNNEI. The CDR3 here is CASIDRERGGYTF. In DNA form, the CDR3 reads TGTGCCAGCATCGACAGGGAAAGGGGTGGCTACACCTTC.

The V call is TRBV3-1, the J call TRBJ2-3, with 10 bases fitting TRBD2. The V gene end was trimmed by 3 bases and the J gene end by 11 bases; junction bases not matched to a gene: 8. Germline CDR1 LGHDT, CDR2 YNNKEL (reference sequence). This CDR3 contains 14 residues. The CDR3 reads CASSQVQRGGMQYF. The CDR3 DNA is TGTGCCAGCAGCCAGGTTCAGCGGGGGGGCATGCAGTATTTT.

This clonotype was detected ten times or more. This rearrangement joins TRBV24-1 to TRBJ2-3; 7 nucleotides align to TRBD2. Looked up from germline, CDR1 is KGHDR and CDR2 is SFDVKD. The CDR3 consists of 17 residues. The V segment lost 3 bases and the J segment 1 base; nucleotides outside the gene matches: 9. CDR3 bases: TGTGCCACCAGTGATGAGGGACTACGAGGGGGCACAGATACGCAGTATTTT. This gives the protein CATSDEGLRGGTDTQYF.

In its sample, this clonotype was seen a few times. V is TRBV28 and J is TRBJ1-3; no clear D gene. The germline V and J ends were trimmed by 3 bases and 2 bases, with 8 bases remaining between them. CDR3 length equals 14 residues. Per germline, CDR1 MDHEN and CDR2 SYDVKM. CDR3 nucleotide sequence: TGTGCCAGCAGTTTCCCTGGGACTGGAAACACCATATATTTT. Translating it yields CASSFPGTGNTIYF.

This clonotype showed up just a few times. This rearrangement joins TRBV12-3 or TRBV12-4 to TRBJ2-3; D might be TRBD2 (7 bases). This CDR3 contains 12 residues. Trimming took off 10 bases at V and 4 bases at J, with 12 bases between the two ends. The chain's CDR3 is CATGRGPDTQYF. In DNA form, the CDR3 reads TGTGCCACAGGGCGGGGGCCAGATACGCAGTATTTT.

The V call is TRBV19, the J call TRBJ1-2; D is perhaps TRBD1 (5 bases). This CDR3 spans 14 amino acids. Germline V gives CDR1 LNHDA, CDR2 SQIVND (reference sequence). V lost 3 bases and J 6 bases, leaving 14 bases between the germline ends. The CDR3 DNA follows: TGTGCCAGTAGTATTACCCGGGGCACGGATGGCTACACCTTC. Translated: CASSITRGTDGYTF. The whole variable domain, filled in from reference TRBV19 and TRBJ1-2, reads DGGITQSPKYLFRKEGQNVTLSCEQNLNHDAMYWYRQDPGQGLRLIYYSQIVNDFQKGDIAEGYSVSREKKESFPLTVTSAQKNPTAFYLCASSITRGTDGYTFGSGTRLTVV.

Only a few counts were recorded for this clonotype. The chain couples TRBV4-2 to TRBJ2-5, with 11 bases fitting TRBD2. CDR1 LGHNA and CDR2 YNFKEQ come from the germline V gene. V lost 4 bases to trimming and J lost 5 bases; unmatched junction nucleotides: 12. The CDR3 contains 17 residues. CDR3 region: CASSPFTSGGREETQYF. CDR3 DNA: TGTGCCAGCAGCCCCTTTACTAGCGGGGGACGGGAGGAGACCCAGTACTTC.

This clonotype has a handful of counts. The chain combines TRBV6-5 with TRBJ2-2; weak D call: TRBD2 (5 bases). This CDR3 is built from 15 residues. With 0 bases removed from V and 3 bases from J, the gap between germline ends came to 8 bases. Germline V CDR1 and CDR2: MNHEY, SVGAGI. The DNA for the CDR3 is TGTGCCAGCAGTTACTCTCTGCGGGACACCGGGGAGCTGTTTTTT. Translating it yields CASSYSLRDTGELFF.

CDR3 DNA sequence: TGTGCCAGCAGCTTAGTTGGGCGGGACTCCCTAAGCGGCACAGATACGCAGTATTTT. Residues: CASSLVGRDSLSGTDTQYF. This chain connects TRBV7-2 to TRBJ2-3, with D possibly matching TRBD2 (6 bases). The germline gives CDR1 SGHTA, CDR2 FQGNSA. V was cut by 1 base and J by 1 base, with 21 bases left in between. This CDR3 is 19 amino acids long.

This clonotype has a handful of counts. This chain links TRBV5-1 with TRBJ2-2; 11 bases line up with TRBD1. J was trimmed by 0 bases and V by 2 bases; bases with no gene match: 12. The CDR3 is made up of 20 amino acids. Germline CDR1 and CDR2: SGHRS and YFSETQ. The CDR3 coding sequence is TGCGCCAGCAGCTTTCGGACAGGGGGCGTCCGGCGCGCGAACACCGGGGAGCTGTTTTTT. The encoded protein is CASSFRTGGVRRANTGELFF.